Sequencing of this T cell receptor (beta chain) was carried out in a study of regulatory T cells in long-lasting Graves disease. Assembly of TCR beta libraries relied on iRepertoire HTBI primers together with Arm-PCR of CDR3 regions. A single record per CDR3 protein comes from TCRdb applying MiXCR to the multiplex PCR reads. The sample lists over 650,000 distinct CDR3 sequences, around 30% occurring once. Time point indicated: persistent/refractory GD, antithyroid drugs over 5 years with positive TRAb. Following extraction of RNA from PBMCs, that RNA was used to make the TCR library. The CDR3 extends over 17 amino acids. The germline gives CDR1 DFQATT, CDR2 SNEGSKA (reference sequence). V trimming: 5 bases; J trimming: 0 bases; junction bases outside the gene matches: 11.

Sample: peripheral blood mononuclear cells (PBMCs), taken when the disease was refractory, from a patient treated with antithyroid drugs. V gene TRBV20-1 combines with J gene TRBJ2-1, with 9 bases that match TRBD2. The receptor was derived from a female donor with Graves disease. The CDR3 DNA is TGCAGTGCTTCTCGGGCGGGAGGGCCGGTCTCCTACAATGAGCAGTTCTTC. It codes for CSASRAGGPVSYNEQFF.